Following are 32 T cell receptor beta chains from one sample sequenced in a study of blood T cell repertoires in COVID-19. Repertoires were generated with immunoSEQ multiplex PCR, while TCRdb's copy carries only in-frame clones and drops some. The data hold 150,000 to 190,000 clones, with 80% to 90% observed a single time. The sample was peripheral blood. These receptors were taken from a woman aged 60-75 years with COVID-19, enrolled during active disease.

The chain carries TRBV5-1 and TRBJ2-5, with D uncertain. Trimming shortened V by 5 bases and J by 2 bases, and 4 bases separated the two germline ends. CDR3 size: 11 residues. Per germline, CDR1 SGHRS and CDR2 YFSETQ. The CDR3 here is CASSRQETQYF. CDR3 nucleotide sequence: TGCGCCAGCAGTCGTCAAGAGACCCAGTACTTC.

The V call is TRBV25-1, the J call TRBJ1-6; D is uncertain. Per germline, CDR1 MGHDK and CDR2 SYGVNS. The CDR3 spans 15 residues. The V end was cut by 3 bases, the J end by 0 bases, with 6 bases between. The CDR3 coding sequence is TGTGCCAGCAGTGACCATAGCTCCTATAATTCACCCCTCCACTTT. Its translation: CASSDHSSYNSPLHF.

The CDR3 region is CASKRVGASWTADTQYF. In nucleotides, the CDR3 is TGTGCCTCCAAGAGAGTAGGAGCTAGCTGGACCGCAGATACGCAGTATTTT. The chain recombines TRBV10-3 with TRBJ2-3; D is possibly TRBD2 (5 bases). Germline lookup yields CDR1 ENHRY and CDR2 SYGVKD. The V gene lost 11 bases and the J gene lost 4 bases, with 28 bases spanning the gap. The CDR3 sequence is 17 residues long.

This rearrangement joins TRBV9 to TRBJ1-1; D remains unclear. The CDR3 runs 15 residues. Trimming pared 0 bases from V and 0 bases from J, leaving 9 bases between. Germline lookup yields CDR1 SGDLS and CDR2 YYNGEE. The CDR3 sequence: CASSVDPVLNTEAFF. For the CDR3, the DNA is TGTGCCAGCAGCGTAGATCCAGTGTTGAACACTGAAGCTTTCTTT.

The chain combines TRBV19 with TRBJ1-5; D remains ambiguous. Per germline, CDR1 LNHDA and CDR2 SQIVND (reference sequence). V dropped 3 bases and J dropped 0 bases, with 18 bases sitting between them. The CDR3 consists of 18 residues. CDR3 nucleotides: TGTGCCAGTAGTATCACCCACTCGTCGCCATATAGCAATCAGCCCCAGCATTTT. This encodes CASSITHSSPYSNQPQHF.

This chain uses TRBV19 with TRBJ2-7; possibly TRBD2 for D (6 bases). Germline values: CDR1 LNHDA, CDR2 SQIVND (reference sequence). There are 14 residues in the CDR3. Trimming left V 7 bases short and J 3 bases short, with 16 bases between. The CDR3 DNA reads TGTGCCAGTAAATCGGGCGGGACGGGCTACGAGCAGTACTTC. Protein sequence: CASKSGGTGYEQYF.

CDR3 nucleotides: TGTGCCAGTAGTATTATCCCGACACAGGGCCTGAACACCGGGGAGCTGTTTTTT. The encoded protein is CASSIIPTQGLNTGELFF. J is TRBJ2-2 and V is TRBV19, with D possibly TRBD1 on 6 matching bases. The germline CDR1 and CDR2 sequences are LNHDA and SQIVND (reference sequence). The CDR3 loop spans 18 amino acids. V lost 3 bases and J lost 1, with 18 bases in between.

The chain joins TRBV11-1 to TRBJ2-7; D is ambiguous. Trimming left V 1 base short and J 7 bases short, with 11 bases between. There are 13 residues in the CDR3. Germline V gene sequence: CDR1 SGHAT, CDR2 FQDESV (reference sequence). The DNA for the CDR3 is TGTGCCAGCAGCTTAGACATGGCAGCGGAGCAGTACGTC. Protein sequence: CASSLDMAAEQYV.

This clone was detected once. The chain joins TRBV24-1 to TRBJ2-3; D might be TRBD2 (5 bases). CDR3 length: 12 residues. Trimming took off 10 bases at V and 6 bases at J, with 13 bases between the two ends. CDR1 is KGHDR and CDR2 is SFDVKD in the germline V gene. The CDR3 coding sequence is TGTGCCACAGCGGACCTTGGTGATACGCAGTATTTT. Protein sequence: CATADLGDTQYF.

This clone was seen a few times. This rearrangement joins TRBV9 to TRBJ1-3; 7 bases fit TRBD1. J was trimmed by 5 bases and V by 4 bases; bases with no gene match: 6. CDR1 is SGDLS and CDR2 is YYNGEE in the germline V gene. The CDR3 runs 14 residues. DNA of the CDR3: TGTGCCAGCAGCCCTCGGGACAGAAGAAACACCATATATTTT. Protein sequence: CASSPRDRRNTIYF.

The chain uses TRBV12-3 or TRBV12-4 and TRBJ2-7; a possible D gene is TRBD1 (6 bases). V lost 5 bases and J lost 5, with 10 bases in between. This CDR3 region has 12 residues. The CDR3 sequence: CASSPQGNEQYV. The CDR3 DNA sequence: TGTGCCAGCAGTCCACAGGGTAACGAGCAGTACGTC.

This clone appeared a few times. J is TRBJ1-5 and V is TRBV20-1; D is possibly TRBD1 (5 bases). V shed 3 bases and J shed 4 bases, with 13 bases lying between them. The CDR3 is 14 residues long. Germline V lookup: CDR1 DFQATT, CDR2 SNEGSKA (reference sequence). The CDR3 DNA sequence: TGCAGTGCTAGTTCAGGGCTCCTTAATCAGCCCCAGCATTTT. It specifies CSASSGLLNQPQHF.

The rearrangement links TRBV5-1 to TRBJ2-5, with D possibly TRBD2 on 6 matching bases. The length of the CDR3 is 14 residues. V shed 6 bases and J shed 2 bases, with 14 bases lying between them. In germline, CDR1 is SGHRS, CDR2 YFSETQ. CDR3 sequence: CASKDLGRQETQYF. CDR3 in DNA: TGCGCCAGCAAGGACCTTGGGAGGCAAGAGACCCAGTACTTC.

This chain joins TRBV3-1 (or the pseudogene TRBV3-2) and TRBJ2-5; a weak D match, TRBD1 (6 bases). Trimming took off 7 bases at V and 5 bases at J, with 14 bases between the two ends. The CDR3 is 13 residues long. Germline CDR1 is LGHDT and CDR2 is YNNKEL (reference sequence). The CDR3 loop is CASTQGGRETQYF. The CDR3 DNA follows: TGTGCCAGCACACAGGGCGGGCGGGAGACCCAGTACTTC.

This rearrangement joins TRBV30 to TRBJ1-1; D possibly corresponds to TRBD1 (5 bases). The ends were cut back, 4 bases at V and 11 bases at J, with 14 bases in the middle. The CDR3 covers 11 residues. CDR1 and CDR2 (germline): GTSNPN, SVGIG (reference sequence). Here the CDR3 DNA reads TGTGCCTGGAATGGGGGGGTGGGGGCTTTCTTT. This encodes CAWNGGVGAFF.

This rearrangement joins TRBV7-8 to TRBJ1-1, with D unclear. The CDR3 sequence is 14 residues long. The V gene lost 5 bases and the J gene lost 0 bases, with 10 bases spanning the gap. Germline CDR1 SGHVS, CDR2 FQNEAQ. CDR3 residues: CASSPRTMNTEAFF. The CDR3 DNA sequence: TGTGCCAGCAGCCCCAGGACTATGAACACTGAAGCTTTCTTT.

The V gene is TRBV4-1, the J gene TRBJ1-1; 10 bases align to TRBD1. The CDR3 has 14 amino acids. V shed 4 bases and J 4 bases; nucleotides not matched to a gene: 3. Looked up from germline, CDR1 is MGHRA and CDR2 is YSYEKL. The CDR3 bases are TGCGCCAGCAGCCGGACAGGGGGAGGCACTGAAGCTTTCTTT. Encoded protein: CASSRTGGGTEAFF.

The chain recombines TRBV27 with TRBJ2-1; 8 nucleotides match TRBD1. The CDR3 runs to 16 residues. The germline CDR1 and CDR2 sequences are MNHEY and SMNVEV (reference sequence). With 5 bases clipped from V and 8 bases from J, the junction kept 14 bases outside the gene matches. The CDR3 nucleotides read TGTGCCAGCAGTCCCTTCACAGGGGGGATTAGTCATGAGCAGTTCTTC. Its protein product is CASSPFTGGISHEQFF.

The sample holds a few counts of this clone. The V and J genes are TRBV5-8 and TRBJ1-1; TRBD1 aligns across 7 bases. The junction had 13 bases not matched to a gene; V was cut back by 4 bases and J by 7 bases. The CDR3 length is 15 residues. Germline CDR1 SGHTS, CDR2 YDEGEE. CDR3 in DNA: TGTGCCAGCAGCCATCACAGGGGCCTTACGCGTGAAGCTTTCTTT. Its translation is CASSHHRGLTREAFF.

V gene TRBV27 combines with J gene TRBJ1-5, with D possibly being TRBD1 (6 bases). The CDR3 totals 14 residues. Germline V gives CDR1 MNHEY, CDR2 SMNVEV (reference sequence). Trimming took 5 bases from V and 2 from J, leaving 10 bases between them. In nucleotides, the CDR3 is TGTGCCAGCAGTCCCCCAGGGGGCAATCAGCCCCAGCATTTT. Translation: CASSPPGGNQPQHF.

This chain links TRBV9 with TRBJ2-7; TRBD2 agrees at 7 bases. The CDR3 is 15 amino acids. The ends lost 4 bases at V and 6 bases at J; junction bases unmatched: 13. CDR1 is SGDLS, CDR2 YYNGEE, per germline. The CDR3 spells CASSPLAGDYGEQYF. The CDR3, as DNA: TGTGCCAGCAGCCCGCTGGCGGGAGATTATGGCGAGCAGTACTTC. The full variable domain, with the rest looked up from reference TRBV9 and TRBJ2-7, is DSGVTQTPKHLITATGQRVTLRCSPRSGDLSVYWYQQSLDQGLQFLIQYYNGEERAKGNILERFSAQQFPDLHSELNLSSLELGDSALYFCASSPLAGDYGEQYFGPGTRLTVT.

The chain employs TRBV5-1 and TRBJ2-1; a weak D match, TRBD2 (5 bases). Germline assignment: CDR1 SGHRS and CDR2 YFSETQ. This CDR3 has 14 residues. Trimming shortened V by 2 bases and J by 2 bases, and 8 bases separated the two germline ends. The CDR3 is CASSFGEPYNEQFF. The CDR3 region has the DNA TGCGCCAGCAGCTTCGGGGAGCCCTACAATGAGCAGTTCTTC.

This chain joins TRBV27 and TRBJ1-5; the match to TRBD1 covers 11 bases. The CDR3 runs to 15 residues. Germline V gene data show CDR1 as MNHEY and CDR2 as SMNVEV (reference sequence). V dropped 2 bases and J dropped 7; count of bases not matched to a gene: 4. The CDR3 bases are TGTGCCAGCAGTTTACTGGGACAGGGGGGACAGCCCCAGCATTTT. Translation gives CASSLLGQGGQPQHF.

J is TRBJ1-6 and V is TRBV7-2; D perhaps matches TRBD1 (6 bases). The CDR3 runs 16 residues. With 5 bases removed from V and 9 bases from J, the gap between germline ends came to 20 bases. CDR1 and CDR2 (germline): SGHTA, FQGNSA. CDR3 loop: CASSPRTAWGVSPLHF. In DNA form, the CDR3 reads TGTGCCAGCAGCCCACGGACAGCGTGGGGAGTTTCACCCCTCCACTTT.

The count of this clone is one. The chain combines TRBV9 with TRBJ2-3; 8 bases align to TRBD1. The CDR3 is 14 residues long. J gave up 3 bases and V 2 bases, and 2 bases lay outside the gene matches. The germline V gene encodes CDR1 SGDLS and CDR2 YYNGEE. CDR3 loop: CASSVGQGTDTQYF. The CDR3 DNA follows: TGTGCCAGCAGCGTTGGACAGGGAACAGATACGCAGTATTTT.

This clone was recorded a few times. The CDR3 is CASSYSLFATNEKLFF. CDR3 DNA: TGTGCCAGCAGTTATTCCCTTTTTGCAACTAATGAAAAACTGTTTTTT. The chain combines TRBV6-5 with TRBJ1-4; D not certain. From germline, CDR1 is MNHEY and CDR2 SVGAGI. V lost 3 bases, J lost 0 bases, and 11 bases lay in between. The CDR3 has 16 amino acids.

As DNA, the CDR3 is TGTGCCAGCAGCTTAGAGTCGGAGCAGTTCTTC. Translation gives CASSLESEQFF. This chain connects TRBV11-3 to TRBJ2-1, with D hard to call. V dropped 0 bases and J dropped 10 bases, with 4 bases sitting between them. The CDR3 runs 11 residues. Germline V CDR1 and CDR2: SGHNT, YENEEA.

This clone was counted many times. V usage is TRBV12-3 or TRBV12-4 and J usage is TRBJ1-4, with D possibly TRBD1 on 6 matching bases. V dropped 5 bases and J dropped 8 bases, with 12 bases sitting between them. The CDR3 covers 13 residues. The CDR3 region has the DNA TGTGCCAGCAGTCAAATCAGGGGCGAAAAACTGTTTTTT. The encoded protein is CASSQIRGEKLFF.

J is TRBJ1-5 and V is TRBV18; D gene ambiguous. Germline loops: CDR1 KGHSH, CDR2 LQKENI. Between the trimmed V and J ends, which lost 4 bases and 0 bases, there was a span of 10 bases. This CDR3 spans 15 amino acids. CDR3 in DNA: TGTGCCAGCTCACTCGAACTCTATAGCAATCAGCCCCAGCATTTT. This sequence encodes CASSLELYSNQPQHF.

V and J are TRBV18 and TRBJ1-5, with a tentative D call TRBD1 (6 bases). Germline loops: CDR1 KGHSH, CDR2 LQKENI. V lost 5 bases to trimming and J lost 6 bases, with 20 bases between them. The CDR3 has 16 residues. CDR3 nucleotides: TGTGCCAGCTCATCGGACGTGGGCAGGGGTCGTCAGCCCCAGCATTTT. This codes for CASSSDVGRGRQPQHF. Combining the CDR3 with reference TRBV18 and TRBJ1-5 gives the whole variable domain NAGVMQNPRHLVRRRGQEARLRCSPMKGHSHVYWYRQLPEEGLKFMVYLQKENIIDESGMPKERFSAEFPKEGPSILRIQQVVRGDSAAYFCASSSDVGRGRQPQHFGDGTRLSIL.

V is TRBV27 and J is TRBJ1-5, with no clear D. The V and J ends lost 3 bases and 4 bases respectively, with 7 bases between them. In germline, CDR1 is MNHEY, CDR2 SMNVEV (reference sequence). The CDR3 is made up of 13 amino acids. The DNA of the CDR3 is TGTGCCAGCAGTTTTCGGGAGAATCAGCCCCAGCATTTT. Its protein is CASSFRENQPQHF.

The gene calls are TRBV2 and TRBJ1-6; 7 bases map to TRBD1. V gave up 6 bases and J gave up 14 bases; unmatched junction bases: 7. This CDR3 has 12 amino acids. Per the germline V gene, CDR1 is SNHLY and CDR2 is FYNNEI. CDR3 in DNA: TGTGCCAGCAGAAGACAGGGTCAGGCCCTCCACTTT. Its protein is CASRRQGQALHF.